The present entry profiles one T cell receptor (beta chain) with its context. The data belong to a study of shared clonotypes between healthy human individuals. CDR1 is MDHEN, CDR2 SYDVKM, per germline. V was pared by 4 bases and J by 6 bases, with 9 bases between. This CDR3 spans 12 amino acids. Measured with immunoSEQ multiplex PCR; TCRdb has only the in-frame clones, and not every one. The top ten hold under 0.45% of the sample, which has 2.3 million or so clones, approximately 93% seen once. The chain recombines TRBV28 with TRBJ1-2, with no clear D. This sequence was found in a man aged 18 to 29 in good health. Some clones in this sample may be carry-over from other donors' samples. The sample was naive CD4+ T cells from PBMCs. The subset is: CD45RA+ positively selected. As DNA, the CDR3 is TGTGCCAGCAGTTGGACGTTCGATGGCTACACCTTC. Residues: CASSWTFDGYTF.